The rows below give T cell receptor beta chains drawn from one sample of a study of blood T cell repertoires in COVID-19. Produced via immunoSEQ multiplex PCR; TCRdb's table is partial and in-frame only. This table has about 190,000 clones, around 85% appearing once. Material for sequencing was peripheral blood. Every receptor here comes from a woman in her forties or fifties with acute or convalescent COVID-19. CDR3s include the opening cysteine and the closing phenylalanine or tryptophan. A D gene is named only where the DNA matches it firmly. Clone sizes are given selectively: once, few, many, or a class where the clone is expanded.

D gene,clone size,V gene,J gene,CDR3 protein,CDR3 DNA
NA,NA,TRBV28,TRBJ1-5,CASNPISNQPQHF,TGTGCCAGCAATCCCATTAGCAATCAGCCCCAGCATTTT
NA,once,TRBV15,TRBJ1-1,CATSRADRGGRAFF,TGTGCCACCAGCAGAGCCGATAGGGGGGGAAGAGCTTTCTTT
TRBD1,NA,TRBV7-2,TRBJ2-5,CASSLTGGSRETQYF,TGTGCCAGCAGCCTGACAGGGGGCTCAAGGGAGACCCAGTACTTC
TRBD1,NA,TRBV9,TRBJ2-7,CASSVGQGAGEQYF,TGTGCCAGCAGCGTAGGGCAGGGGGCGGGCGAGCAGTACTTC
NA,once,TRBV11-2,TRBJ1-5,CASSLDGQLGQPQHF,TGTGCCAGCAGCTTAGATGGACAGTTGGGGCAGCCCCAGCATTTT
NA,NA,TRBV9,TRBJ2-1,CASSSRVANEQFF,TGTGCCAGCAGCAGCAGGGTTGCCAATGAGCAGTTCTTC
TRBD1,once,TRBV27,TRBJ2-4,CASRGLGQGESEAKNIQYF,TGTGCCAGCAGAGGCTTGGGACAGGGGGAGTCAGAAGCCAAAAACATTCAGTACTTC
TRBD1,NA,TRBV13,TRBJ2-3,CASSRTGNTDTQYF,TGTGCCAGCAGCAGGACAGGAAACACAGATACGCAGTATTTT
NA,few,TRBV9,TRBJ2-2,CASSVVAGTGELFF,TGTGCCAGCAGCGTAGTTGCGGGTACCGGGGAGCTGTTTTTT
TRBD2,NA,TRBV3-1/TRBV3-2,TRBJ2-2,CASSRGLGANTGELFF,TGTGCCAGCAGCCGCGGACTAGGCGCGAACACCGGGGAGCTGTTTTTT
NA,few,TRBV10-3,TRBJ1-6,CAIRGHINSYNSPLHF,TGTGCCATCAGAGGACATATAAACTCCTATAATTCACCCCTCCACTTT
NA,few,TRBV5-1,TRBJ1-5,CASSLDTSSNQPQHF,TGCGCCAGCAGCTTGGACACCTCCAGCAATCAGCCCCAGCATTTT
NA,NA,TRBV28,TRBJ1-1,CASSFQGWNTEAFF,TGTGCCAGCAGTTTTCAGGGATGGAACACTGAAGCTTTCTTT
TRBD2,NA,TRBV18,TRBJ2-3,CASSPATGGITDTQYF,TGTGCCAGCTCACCGGCGACGGGGGGGATCACAGATACGCAGTATTTT
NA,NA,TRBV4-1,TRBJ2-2,CASSPRGINTGELFF,TGCGCCAGCAGCCCCCGGGGGATTAACACCGGGGAGCTGTTTTTT
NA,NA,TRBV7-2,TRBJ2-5,CASSLGRETQYF,TGTGCCAGCAGCTTAGGGCGGGAGACCCAGTACTTC
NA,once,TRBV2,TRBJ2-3,CASSVLARGTDTQYF,TGTGCCAGCAGTGTGTTAGCGCGGGGCACAGATACGCAGTATTTT
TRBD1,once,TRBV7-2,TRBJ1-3,CASSPGQLGNTIYF,TGTGCCAGCAGCCCGGGACAGTTGGGAAACACCATATATTTT
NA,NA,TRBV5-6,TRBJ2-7,CASSLNRRHEQYF,TGTGCCAGCAGCTTGAACAGGCGACACGAGCAGTACTTC
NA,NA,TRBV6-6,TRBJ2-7,CASSPISNEQYF,TGTGCCAGCAGTCCTATCTCCAACGAGCAGTACTTC
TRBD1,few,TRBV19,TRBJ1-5,CASSTRDSGQPQHF,TGTGCCAGTAGTACCCGGGACAGCGGACAGCCCCAGCATTTT
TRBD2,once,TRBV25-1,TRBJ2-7,CASSSLAGRIREQYF,TGTGCCAGCAGTTCACTAGCGGGGCGGATACGGGAGCAGTACTTC